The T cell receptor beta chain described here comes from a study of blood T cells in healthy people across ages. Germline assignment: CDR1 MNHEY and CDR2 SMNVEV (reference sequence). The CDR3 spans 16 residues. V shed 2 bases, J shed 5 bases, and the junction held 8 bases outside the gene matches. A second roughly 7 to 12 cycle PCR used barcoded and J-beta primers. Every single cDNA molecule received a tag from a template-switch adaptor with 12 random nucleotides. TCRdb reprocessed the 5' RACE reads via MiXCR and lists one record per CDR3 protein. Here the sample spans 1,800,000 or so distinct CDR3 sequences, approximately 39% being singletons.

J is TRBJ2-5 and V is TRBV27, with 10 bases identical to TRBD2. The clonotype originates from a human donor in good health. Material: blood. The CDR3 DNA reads TGTGCCAGCAGTTTACAAAGCGGGGGGGGAATCGAGACCCAGTACTTC. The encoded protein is CASSLQSGGGIETQYF.